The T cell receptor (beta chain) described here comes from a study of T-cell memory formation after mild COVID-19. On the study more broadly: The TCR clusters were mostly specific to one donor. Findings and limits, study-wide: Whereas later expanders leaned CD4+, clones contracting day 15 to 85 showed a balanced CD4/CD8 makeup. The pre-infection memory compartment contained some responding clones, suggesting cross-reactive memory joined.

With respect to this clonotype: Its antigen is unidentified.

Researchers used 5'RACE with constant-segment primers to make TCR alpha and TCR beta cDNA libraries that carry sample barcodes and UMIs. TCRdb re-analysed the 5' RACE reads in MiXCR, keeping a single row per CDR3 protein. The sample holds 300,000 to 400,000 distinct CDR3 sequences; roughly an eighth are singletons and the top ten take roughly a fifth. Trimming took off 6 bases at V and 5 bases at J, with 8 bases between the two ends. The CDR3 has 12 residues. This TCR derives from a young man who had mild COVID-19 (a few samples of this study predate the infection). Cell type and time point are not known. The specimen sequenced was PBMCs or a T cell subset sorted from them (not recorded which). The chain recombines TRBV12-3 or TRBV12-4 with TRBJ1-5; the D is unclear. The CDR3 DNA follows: TGTGCCAGCAGGTGGACTGATCAGCCCCAGCATTTT. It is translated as CASRWTDQPQHF.